The 20 T cell receptor beta chains reported below all come from one sample, sequenced in a study of blood T cells in healthy people across ages. Primers used in a second PCR of roughly 6 to 11 cycles were a sample-barcoded 5' primer and a J-beta primer mix. TCRdb redid the calling of the 5' RACE reads with MiXCR, one entry per CDR3 protein. The table has 600,000 to 1,000,000 distinct CDR3 sequences, about 25% seen once. This sample was also put to use in a study of T cells of mothers and their children.

Sequencing input: blood. All receptors come from a boy aged 5 to 17 in good health.

This clonotype has only a few counts. This chain links TRBV7-2 with TRBJ1-4; a weak D match, TRBD1 (5 bases). The V gene lost 5 bases and the J gene lost 8 bases, with 15 bases spanning the gap. The germline gives CDR1 SGHTA, CDR2 FQGNSA. This CDR3 contains 14 residues. CDR3 coding DNA: TGTGCCAGCAGCATCGACAGACGGTCAGAAAAACTGTTTTTT. Its translation: CASSIDRRSEKLFF.

J is TRBJ2-1 and V is TRBV4-3, with TRBD2 matching over 7 bases. Trimming took 5 bases from V and 8 from J; bases not matched to a gene: 9. This CDR3 is 14 amino acids long. Germline values: CDR1 LGHNA, CDR2 YSLEER. CDR3 loop: CASSYVGRGDEQFF. For the CDR3, the DNA is TGCGCCAGCAGCTACGTGGGACGGGGGGATGAGCAGTTCTTC.

V usage is TRBV4-1 and J usage is TRBJ2-3; 8 nucleotides line up with TRBD2. From germline, CDR1 is MGHRA and CDR2 YSYEKL. This CDR3 has 22 residues. V lost 0 bases and J lost 5; bases outside the gene matches: 25. The CDR3 DNA reads as TGCGCCAGCAGCCAAGAGGGCAGGGAGGAGGGCTCGGGCGGGAGGAGGAAAGATACGCAGTATTTT. Amino acid sequence: CASSQEGREEGSGGRRKDTQYF.

This clonotype turned up a few times. The chain couples TRBV5-1 to TRBJ2-5; 14 positions agree with TRBD2. CDR1 and CDR2 (germline): SGHRS, YFSETQ. The length of the CDR3 is 17 residues. V trimming: 4 bases; J trimming: 4 bases; junction bases outside the gene matches: 9. The CDR3 reads CASSDPGLAGVPETQYF. CDR3 sequence (DNA): TGCGCCAGCAGCGACCCGGGACTAGCGGGAGTCCCAGAGACCCAGTACTTC. Drawing the rest from reference TRBV5-1 and TRBJ2-5, the complete variable domain is KAGVTQTPRYLIKTRGQQVTLSCSPISGHRSVSWYQQTPGQGLQFLFEYFSETQRNKGNFPGRFSGRQFSNSRSEMNVSTLELGDSALYLCASSDPGLAGVPETQYFGPGTRLLVL.

V usage is TRBV20-1 and J usage is TRBJ1-4, with D unresolved. CDR3 size: 14 residues. Germline lookup yields CDR1 DFQATT and CDR2 SNEGSKA (reference sequence). V was cut by 4 bases and J by 0 bases, with 9 bases left in between. The CDR3: CSAKAFATNEKLFF. The DNA of the CDR3 is TGCAGTGCTAAGGCGTTTGCAACTAATGAAAAACTGTTTTTT.

The chain couples TRBV14 to TRBJ1-5, with no clear D. CDR1 and CDR2 (germline): SGHDN, FVKESK. The CDR3 runs to 13 residues. V was clipped by 4 bases and J by 5 bases, with 9 bases between them. As DNA, the CDR3 is TGTGCCAGCAGCCGAGACCATTATCAGCCCCAGCATTTT. This sequence encodes CASSRDHYQPQHF.

The table lists this clonotype with a few counts. The chain joins TRBV12-3 or TRBV12-4 to TRBJ2-7, with 7 nucleotides matching TRBD2. The CDR3 is made up of 15 amino acids. J was trimmed by 5 bases and V by 10 bases; bases with no gene match: 17. The CDR3, as DNA: TGTGCCACCTCCCTAACAGCGGGAATCTATAACGAGCAGTACTTC. Its translation is CATSLTAGIYNEQYF.

The rearrangement links TRBV9 to TRBJ1-1, with a weak D call TRBD1 (6 bases). The CDR3 has 15 amino acids. V was trimmed by 0 bases and J by 6 bases, leaving 15 bases between them. From germline, CDR1 is SGDLS and CDR2 YYNGEE. In nucleotides, the CDR3 is TGTGCCAGCAGCGTAGTTCCGGGGGCTAGCGCTGAAGCTTTCTTT. Residues: CASSVVPGASAEAFF. Full variable domain (missing parts from reference TRBV9 and TRBJ1-1): DSGVTQTPKHLITATGQRVTLRCSPRSGDLSVYWYQQSLDQGLQFLIQYYNGEERAKGNILERFSAQQFPDLHSELNLSSLELGDSALYFCASSVVPGASAEAFFGQGTRLTVV.

The chain is built from TRBV4-3 and TRBJ2-7; TRBD1 is a possible D gene (6 bases). The germline V and J ends were trimmed by 0 bases and 3 bases, with 24 bases remaining between them. In germline, CDR1 is LGHNA, CDR2 YSLEER. The CDR3 runs to 19 residues. The CDR3 nucleotides are TGCGCCAGCAGCCAAGATTTTTGGGCAGGGGCGCCAGGGGACTACGAGCAGTACTTC. Its protein product is CASSQDFWAGAPGDYEQYF.

There are a few counts of this clonotype. The rearrangement links TRBV29-1 to TRBJ2-3; either TRBD1 or TRBD2 may supply D (6 bases each). The CDR3 contains 12 residues. V shed 4 bases and J shed 6 bases, with 11 bases lying between them. In germline, CDR1 is SQVTM, CDR2 ANQGSEA. CDR3 DNA sequence: TGCAGCGTTGTGGTCGGGGGCGATACGCAGTATTTT. It codes for CSVVVGGDTQYF.

This sequence joins TRBV28 and TRBJ2-5, with 13 bases that match TRBD2. The germline gives CDR1 MDHEN, CDR2 SYDVKM. V was pared by 2 bases and J by 6 bases, with 9 bases of the junction left unmatched. This CDR3 is 17 amino acids long. CDR3 residues: CASSLGKLAGGRQTQYF. The CDR3 nucleotides read TGTGCCAGCAGTTTAGGGAAACTAGCGGGAGGGCGGCAGACCCAGTACTTC. Drawing the rest from reference TRBV28 and TRBJ2-5, the complete variable domain is DVKVTQSSRYLVKRTGEKVFLECVQDMDHENMFWYRQDPGLGLRLIYFSYDVKMKEKGDIPEGYSVSREKKERFSLILESASTNQTSMYLCASSLGKLAGGRQTQYFGPGTRLLVL.

This chain joins TRBV6-6 and TRBJ2-3, with D perhaps matching TRBD2 (6 bases). The CDR3 is made up of 13 amino acids. Germline V lookup: CDR1 MNHNY, CDR2 SVGAGI (reference sequence). Trimming took 6 bases from V and 6 from J, leaving 13 bases between them. CDR3: CASRGSGRDTQYF. For the CDR3, the DNA is TGTGCCAGCAGGGGTAGCGGTCGGGATACGCAGTATTTT.

This clonotype was seen a few times. Here the CDR3 DNA reads TGTGCCAGCAGCTTCCTCGGGAAAGGCCGAAAAGAGACCCAGTACTTC. Translation gives CASSFLGKGRKETQYF. This chain links TRBV7-3 with TRBJ2-5; D may be TRBD2 (5 bases). This CDR3 is 16 amino acids long. V shed 3 bases and J shed 3 bases, with 17 bases lying between them. Germline CDR1 is SGHTA and CDR2 is FQGTGA.

This clonotype has only a few counts. This sequence joins TRBV11-2 and TRBJ1-4; no clear D. Germline assignment: CDR1 SGHAT and CDR2 FQNNGV. This CDR3 has 16 residues. Trimming took off 4 bases at V and 3 bases at J, with 15 bases between the two ends. The CDR3 region is CASSSFSPGANEKLFF. Here the CDR3 DNA reads TGTGCCAGCAGCTCTTTCTCCCCTGGGGCTAATGAAAAACTGTTTTTT.

The chain recombines TRBV11-2 with TRBJ2-2; 7 positions match TRBD2. The CDR3 extends over 15 amino acids. CDR1 and CDR2 (germline): SGHAT, FQNNGV. The V and J ends lost 5 bases and 6 bases, in that order; junction bases with no gene match: 9. The chain's CDR3 is CASSPRLASAGELFF. CDR3 bases: TGTGCCAGCAGCCCGCGACTAGCCTCAGCCGGGGAGCTGTTTTTT.

The table lists this clonotype with a few counts. The rearrangement joins TRBV7-2 to TRBJ2-3; TRBD2 aligns across 7 bases. The V segment lost 6 bases and the J segment 0 bases; nucleotides outside the gene matches: 6. From germline, CDR1 is SGHTA and CDR2 FQGNSA. The CDR3 extends over 15 amino acids. In DNA, the CDR3 is TGTGCCAGCAGAGCACTAGCGTTAAGCACAGATACGCAGTATTTT. This codes for CASRALALSTDTQYF.

This clonotype was observed a few times. The chain uses TRBV20-1 and TRBJ1-4; D unresolved. With 2 bases removed from V and 8 bases from J, the gap between germline ends came to 15 bases. Germline CDR1 and CDR2: DFQATT and SNEGSKA (reference sequence). The CDR3 runs 14 residues. CDR3 coding DNA: TGCAGTGCTAGAACAGACCTAATAGAGGAAAAACTGTTTTTT. Translating it yields CSARTDLIEEKLFF.

The chain uses TRBV4-1 and TRBJ2-7; 7 bases are shared with TRBD1. The V gene end was trimmed by 6 bases and the J gene end by 4 bases; junction bases not matched to a gene: 12. The germline gives CDR1 MGHRA, CDR2 YSYEKL. This CDR3 has 15 residues. CDR3 region: CASRQTGTRAYEQYF. CDR3 DNA sequence: TGCGCCAGCAGACAGACAGGGACAAGAGCTTACGAGCAGTACTTC.

The chain joins TRBV25-1 to TRBJ2-5, with 14 bases that match TRBD2. The DNA end is more similar to TRBJ2-1, so the J call may be wrong. The CDR3 loop spans 17 amino acids. Germline CDR1 and CDR2: MGHDK and SYGVNS. CDR3 loop: CASSARSGTSGGNEQFF. Here the CDR3 DNA reads TGTGCCAGCAGTGCTCGATCTGGGACTAGCGGGGGTAATGAGCAGTTCTTC.

The V and J genes are TRBV4-1 and TRBJ2-7; no clear D. V lost 1 base and J 5 bases, leaving 9 bases between the germline ends. Looked up from germline, CDR1 is MGHRA and CDR2 is YSYEKL. The CDR3 contains 13 residues. The CDR3 is CASSQVKGNEQYF. The CDR3 region has the DNA TGCGCCAGCAGCCAAGTTAAAGGGAACGAGCAGTACTTC.